This passage covers 26 T cell receptor beta chains from one sample sequenced in a study of T cells in Graves' hyperthyroidism and ophthalmopathy. RNA transcripts were the template for amplifying TCR beta CDR3 regions. TCR CDR3 regions were first amplified by RT-PCR with HTBI primers. TCRdb called the multiplex PCR reads again in MiXCR, with one record for every CDR3 protein. The sample has roughly 740,000 distinct CDR3 sequences; about 15% are singletons. The sequenced material came from blood. These receptors all stem from a man between 18 and 29 years old with Graves' hyperthyroidism.

This clonotype was detected ten times or more. The chain uses TRBV12-3 or TRBV12-4 and TRBJ1-5; 9 nucleotides line up with TRBD1. The CDR3 runs to 17 residues. The trim removed 5 bases at V and 1 base at J, leaving 9 bases unmatched. CDR3 in DNA: TGTGCCAGCAGTCCCGGACAGGGGTTAAGGAGCAATCAGCCCCAGCATTTT. This gives the protein CASSPGQGLRSNQPQHF.

This clonotype was observed many times. V and J are TRBV28 and TRBJ2-7; tentatively, D is TRBD2 (5 bases). CDR1 and CDR2 (germline): MDHEN, SYDVKM. Trimming removed 0 bases from V and 3 bases from J, with 9 bases in between. The CDR3 extends over 14 amino acids. CDR3: CASSLWASSYEQYF. In nucleotides, the CDR3 is TGTGCCAGCAGTTTATGGGCTAGCAGCTACGAGCAGTACTTC. Combining the CDR3 with reference TRBV28 and TRBJ2-7 gives the whole variable domain DVKVTQSSRYLVKRTGEKVFLECVQDMDHENMFWYRQDPGLGLRLIYFSYDVKMKEKGDIPEGYSVSREKKERFSLILESASTNQTSMYLCASSLWASSYEQYFGPGTRLTVT.

This clonotype was observed many times. This chain connects TRBV12-3 or TRBV12-4 to TRBJ2-5, with a possible D match to TRBD1 (5 bases). The germline V and J ends were trimmed by 6 bases and 4 bases, with 15 bases remaining between them. The length of the CDR3 is 14 residues. The CDR3 coding sequence is TGTGCCAGCAGAGACGGGTCAAGGGGAGAGACCCAGTACTTC. It specifies CASRDGSRGETQYF.

This clonotype occurred many times. The V and J genes are TRBV3-1 and TRBJ2-5; unclear D gene. Germline CDR1 reads LGHDT; CDR2 reads YNNKEL (reference sequence). V was shortened by 4 bases and J by 0 bases, with 15 bases between the two germline ends. This CDR3 region has 16 residues. The CDR3 DNA sequence: TGTGCCAGCAGCCCCCTAAGGTCAAGGTACCAAGAGACCCAGTACTTC. It codes for CASSPLRSRYQETQYF.

This chain uses TRBV18 with TRBJ2-1; D might be TRBD2 (5 bases). The germline V gene has CDR1 KGHSH and CDR2 LQKENI. Trimming pared 1 base from V and 9 bases from J, leaving 13 bases between. The CDR3 runs to 14 residues. The CDR3 DNA reads TGTGCCAGCTCACCACTTCGTGGGAGCTTTGAGCAGTTCTTC. This gives the protein CASSPLRGSFEQFF.

This clonotype was observed at least ten times. This rearrangement joins TRBV28 to TRBJ2-2, with D hard to call. CDR1 MDHEN and CDR2 SYDVKM come from the germline V gene. Trimming shortened V by 7 bases and J by 7 bases, and 16 bases separated the two germline ends. This CDR3 has 14 amino acids. In DNA, the CDR3 is TGTGCCAGCACCCATGACGGTGGCGGCGGGGAGCTGTTTTTT. Protein: CASTHDGGGGELFF.

This clonotype was picked up many times. V usage is TRBV7-9 and J usage is TRBJ2-1, with D possibly being TRBD1 or TRBD2 (5 bases each). The germline V gene has CDR1 SEHNR and CDR2 FQNEAQ (reference sequence). V lost 2 bases, J lost 8 bases, and 16 bases lay in between. The CDR3 is 15 amino acids. The CDR3 bases are TGTGCCAGCAGCTTAACCGGGGCCGGGGATTATGAGCAGTTCTTC. Amino acids: CASSLTGAGDYEQFF.

This clonotype was seen more than once but under ten times. The chain joins TRBV6-1 to TRBJ2-5, with 8 bases identical to TRBD2. CDR3 length equals 15 residues. The J segment lost 5 bases and the V segment lost 2 bases, leaving 7 bases of the junction unmatched. From germline, CDR1 is MNHNS and CDR2 SASEGT. This chain's CDR3 is CASSERGGAGETQYF. In DNA form, the CDR3 reads TGTGCCAGCAGTGAACGGGGGGGCGCGGGGGAGACCCAGTACTTC.

The CDR3 loop reads CASSSGTGGAEQYF. CDR3 DNA: TGCGCCAGCAGTTCCGGGACAGGGGGGGCCGAGCAGTACTTC. V and J are TRBV5-1 and TRBJ2-7, with 11 nucleotides matching TRBD1. V lost 5 bases, J lost 6 bases, and 7 bases stayed unmatched. Per germline, CDR1 SGHRS and CDR2 YFSETQ. The CDR3 length is 14 residues.

This clonotype was counted at least ten times. V gene TRBV6-1 combines with J gene TRBJ2-7, with TRBD2 identical over 8 bases. Germline V gives CDR1 MNHNS, CDR2 SASEGT. J gave up 4 bases and V 8 bases, and 19 bases lay outside the gene matches. This CDR3 is built from 17 residues. The CDR3 loop is CASGGGVSHLAGYEQYF. The CDR3 DNA reads as TGTGCCAGCGGAGGAGGGGTCTCGCACCTAGCGGGTTACGAGCAGTACTTC.

The table lists this clonotype with a few counts. This rearrangement joins TRBV2 to TRBJ2-3; perhaps TRBD2 as D (6 bases). CDR1 SNHLY and CDR2 FYNNEI come from the germline V gene. Trimming cost V 6 bases and J 6 bases, with 16 bases left between them. The CDR3 totals 14 residues. This CDR3 is CASSGGTGGDTQYF. CDR3 nucleotides: TGTGCCAGCAGCGGTGGGACTGGCGGGGATACGCAGTATTTT.

Only a few counts were recorded for this clonotype. The chain recombines TRBV18 with TRBJ2-3; D ambiguous. CDR1 KGHSH and CDR2 LQKENI come from the germline V gene. V was trimmed by 2 bases and J by 2 bases, leaving 8 bases between them. The CDR3 is 14 residues long. The CDR3 DNA follows: TGTGCCAGCTCACCAGCCGCAAACACAGATACGCAGTATTTT. Translating gives CASSPAANTDTQYF.

The chain is built from TRBV20-1 and TRBJ1-5, with D possibly matching TRBD1 (6 bases). Between the trimmed V and J ends, which lost 3 bases and 3 bases, there was a span of 15 bases. The V gene's germline CDR1 is DFQATT and CDR2 SNEGSKA (reference sequence). The CDR3 runs to 15 residues. The CDR3 loop reads CSARQGRASNQPQHF. The CDR3 DNA sequence: TGCAGTGCTAGGCAGGGGAGAGCTTCCAATCAGCCCCAGCATTTT.

V gene TRBV19 combines with J gene TRBJ1-1, with a tentative D call TRBD1 (5 bases). Per germline, CDR1 LNHDA and CDR2 SQIVND (reference sequence). This CDR3 has 14 amino acids. Trimming pared 7 bases from V and 1 base from J, leaving 13 bases between. The CDR3 loop is CASTYGGENTEAFF. CDR3 in DNA: TGTGCCAGTACCTACGGAGGGGAGAACACTGAAGCTTTCTTT. The complete variable domain, with remaining parts taken from reference TRBV19 and TRBJ1-1, reads DGGITQSPKYLFRKEGQNVTLSCEQNLNHDAMYWYRQDPGQGLRLIYYSQIVNDFQKGDIAEGYSVSREKKESFPLTVTSAQKNPTAFYLCASTYGGENTEAFFGQGTRLTVV.

This clonotype was observed a handful of times. This chain joins TRBV7-9 and TRBJ1-1, with TRBD1 as a possible D gene (6 bases). In germline, CDR1 is SEHNR, CDR2 FQNEAQ (reference sequence). Trimming shortened V by 3 bases and J by 3 bases, and 14 bases separated the two germline ends. The CDR3 is 15 amino acids. The CDR3 DNA is TGTGCCAGCAGCTTTTTTGAGGGGGGTCACACTGAAGCTTTCTTT. Translating gives CASSFFEGGHTEAFF. Filled out from reference TRBV7-9 and TRBJ1-1, the complete variable domain reads DTGVSQNPRHKITKRGQNVTFRCDPISEHNRLYWYRQTLGQGPEFLTYFQNEAQLEKSRLLSDRFSAERPKGSFSTLEIQRTEQGDSAMYLCASSFFEGGHTEAFFGQGTRLTVV.

This clonotype was found a few times. The chain is built from TRBV15 and TRBJ2-7; TRBD2 matches 10 bases. CDR1 and CDR2 from the germline V gene are LNHNV and YYDKDF (reference sequence). The CDR3 consists of 19 residues. V trimming: 0 bases; J trimming: 0 bases; junction bases outside the gene matches: 11. The CDR3 DNA reads TGTGCCACCAGCAGAGATATAAGGAGTAGCGGGAGGCTCTCCTACGAGCAGTACTTC. Its protein product is CATSRDIRSSGRLSYEQYF.

This clonotype showed up just a few times. The chain recombines TRBV5-4 with TRBJ1-2; no clear D. The ends were cut back, 0 bases at V and 2 bases at J, with 8 bases in the middle. In germline, CDR1 is SGHNT, CDR2 YYREEE (reference sequence). The CDR3 length is 14 residues. CDR3: CASSLDRLNYGYTF. CDR3 nucleotides: TGTGCCAGCAGCTTGGACAGACTAAACTATGGCTACACCTTC.

This clonotype was picked up many times. The chain combines TRBV20-1 with TRBJ2-1; TRBD2 aligns across 12 bases. With 6 bases clipped from V and 4 bases from J, the junction kept 1 base outside the gene matches. Germline loops: CDR1 DFQATT, CDR2 SNEGSKA (reference sequence). This CDR3 region has 13 residues. The DNA of the CDR3 is TGCAGTGCCACTAGCGGGAGGTACAATGAGCAGTTCTTC. Protein product: CSATSGRYNEQFF.

The V call is TRBV20-1, the J call TRBJ2-7, with TRBD2 as a possible D gene (5 bases). Trimming left V 3 bases short and J 3 bases short, with 18 bases between. The CDR3 is 15 residues long. Germline lookup yields CDR1 DFQATT and CDR2 SNEGSKA (reference sequence). This chain's CDR3 is CSARKRAEWDYEQYF. The CDR3 bases are TGCAGTGCTAGGAAGAGGGCGGAGTGGGACTACGAGCAGTACTTC.

V usage is TRBV24-1 and J usage is TRBJ2-7, with D tentatively TRBD2 (6 bases). This CDR3 is 15 amino acids long. Germline CDR1 is KGHDR and CDR2 is SFDVKD. Trimming removed 4 bases at V and 1 base at J, with 13 bases between. The CDR3 region is CATSDRTGDSYEQYF. CDR3 DNA: TGTGCCACCAGTGACCGGACGGGGGATTCCTACGAGCAGTACTTC.

This CDR3 is CASSLDSLSSYEQYF. In nucleotides, the CDR3 is TGTGCCAGCAGCTTAGACTCTCTAAGCTCCTACGAGCAGTACTTC. V and J are TRBV5-4 and TRBJ2-7; no clear D gene. Germline assignment: CDR1 SGHNT and CDR2 YYREEE (reference sequence). CDR3 length: 15 residues. Trimming left V 2 bases short and J 0 bases short, with 12 bases between.

This clonotype was picked up a small number of times. This CDR3 reads CASSLLGEGEQFF. CDR3 in DNA: TGTGCCAGCAGCTTGTTGGGAGAAGGTGAGCAGTTCTTC. The genes are TRBV7-3 and TRBJ2-1; D is perhaps TRBD2 (5 bases). Germline CDR1 and CDR2: SGHTA and FQGTGA. CDR3 length: 13 amino acids. V was clipped by 3 bases and J by 9 bases, with 12 bases between them.

The CDR3 spells CAVEYEQFF. The CDR3 bases are TGTGCCGTAGAATATGAGCAGTTCTTC. The chain is built from TRBV19 and TRBJ2-1; no definite D call. V lost 11 bases, J lost 8 bases, and 7 bases lay in between. CDR1 is LNHDA and CDR2 is SQIVND in the germline V gene (reference sequence). There are 9 residues in the CDR3. The whole variable domain, filled in from reference TRBV19 and TRBJ2-1, reads DGGITQSPKYLFRKEGQNVTLSCEQNLNHDAMYWYRQDPGQGLRLIYYSQIVNDFQKGDIAEGYSVSREKKESFPLTVTSAQKNPTAFYLCAVEYEQFFGPGTRLTVL.

This chain links TRBV6-1 with TRBJ2-4; perhaps TRBD2 as D (6 bases). Trimming removed 8 bases from V and 14 bases from J, with 22 bases in between. The germline V gene has CDR1 MNHNS and CDR2 SASEGT. The CDR3 is 13 residues long. CDR3 nucleotide sequence: TGTGCCAGCGGACCGGAGGGGAGGCCCGGGAAGTACTTC. It translates to CASGPEGRPGKYF.

This clonotype was recorded only once. The chain recombines TRBV6-1 with TRBJ2-1; 10 nucleotides align to TRBD1. The CDR3 totals 15 residues. After removal of 6 bases from V and 8 bases from J, the junction contained 10 bases not matched to a gene. Germline V gene lookup returns CDR1 MNHNS and CDR2 SASEGT. This CDR3 is CASSPDRGLLDEQFF. For the CDR3, the DNA is TGTGCCAGCAGCCCCGACAGGGGGCTGTTGGATGAGCAGTTCTTC.

The chain carries TRBV6-5 and TRBJ2-5, with D perhaps TRBD1 (6 bases). This CDR3 region has 15 residues. The ends were cut back, 0 bases at V and 5 bases at J, with 13 bases in the middle. The germline gives CDR1 MNHEY, CDR2 SVGAGI. CDR3 coding DNA: TGTGCCAGCAGTTACTCGAAAGGGACAAAGGAGACCCAGTACTTC. Protein sequence: CASSYSKGTKETQYF.